This TCR beta chain is from a study of Ad26.COV2.S vaccination and SARS-CoV-2 variants. Study-wide results and limits: Spike-specific TCR breadth in vaccine recipients exceeded that seen in placebo recipients.

Clones were sequenced by immunoSEQ multiplex PCR, and TCRdb holds only the in-frame ones, with some missing. The sample yields under 600,000 clones, around 89% seen once. Treatment specified: around 19 received Ad26.COV2.S at low or high dose, single or two shots; 5 received placebo; per-sample allocation not given. Sampling was done on day 63 after the first vaccine or placebo injection. Donation came from an adult in Boston who was aged 18-55 years. The vaccine antigen was prefusion-stabilized Wuhan SARS-CoV-2 spike. CDR1 is LNHDA, CDR2 SQIVND, per germline (reference sequence). The CDR3 spans 11 residues. Trimming removed 7 bases from V and 7 bases from J, with 7 bases in between. As regards this clone: The antigen is unknown.

The specimen comprised peripheral blood, sampled in a trial of Ad26.COV2.S vaccine versus placebo. The clonotype originates from a person aged 18 to 65 who received the Ad26.COV2.S COVID-19 vaccine or a placebo. The chain employs TRBV19 and TRBJ2-2; no definite D call. This CDR3 is CASKFDGELFF. CDR3 sequence (DNA): TGTGCCAGTAAGTTCGACGGGGAGCTGTTTTTT.